The T cell receptor beta chain described here comes from a study of blood T cell repertoires in COVID-19. At the level of the study: Sites across the United States, Italy and Spain contributed samples from acute and convalescent COVID-19. T cells, B-cell-depleted T cells, or PBMCs provided the cDNA or gDNA that served as material.

This clone has a handful of counts. This CDR3 has 15 residues. J lost 3 bases, V lost 4 bases, and 9 bases had no gene match. CDR1 and CDR2 (germline): PRHDT, FYEKMQ (reference sequence). Authors' data handling: Estimates of nucleated cell counts were drawn from the amplification of reference gene primers. Clones were read by immunoSEQ multiplex PCR, and TCRdb kept only the in-frame ones, dropping some. V and J calls and clone size are copied from that table; D and trimming were computed from the DNA. The table has roughly 200,000 clones, roughly 82% seen once. The rearrangement joins TRBV13 to TRBJ2-7, with TRBD2 matching 7 bases. Sequencing was carried out using peripheral blood. This TCR was sampled from a human donor in a cohort sampled during active COVID-19. The CDR3 loop reads CASSYTSGLGYEQYF. The CDR3 DNA is TGTGCCAGCAGCTATACGTCCGGACTAGGCTACGAGCAGTACTTC.